This section outlines one TCR beta chain sequence together with its context. The antigen it binds to is not known. Within one base of it there is no much larger clone, and no base qualities were kept. TCRbeta CDR3 regions were amplified from genomic DNA using the immunoSEQ Assay, a bias-controlled multiplex PCR. The authors processed their data as follows. The number of nucleated cells in each sample was estimated from the amplification of reference gene primers within the assay. To quantify the absolute abundance of each unique TCRbeta CDR3 rearrangement, sequence reads were collapsed and filtered. For each sample, productive Simpson clonality was calculated as the square root of Simpson's diversity index over productive rearrangements. In its TCRdb copy, this immuneACCESS table keeps in-frame sequences only and misses some clones. Where compared with another copy, unresolved V genes explain less than half of these, and the others have no known cause. V, J and clone size derive from that table, while D and trimming were established from the DNA sequence. The sample table holds roughly 280,000 clones, of which 85% to 90% were seen once. Of the sample, 2% to 3% falls within the top ten clones.

The data originate from a study of blood T cell repertoires in COVID-19 (dated by TCRdb to 2020 to 2021). With regard to the full study: Samples from collaborators originated in the United States, Italy and Spain and spanned both the acute and convalescent phases of COVID-19. The prospective study material was composed of cDNA or gDNA derived from T cells, B-cell-depleted T cells, or PBMCs. The dataset comprised deeply sampled blood TCRbeta repertoires from subjects exposed to, actively infected with, or recovered from COVID-19. A freely available public database, intended as a resource for researchers studying the immune response to SARS-CoV-2, is where the repertoires were released. Samples came from the ongoing ImmuneRACE study (first 160 participants) plus 1,254 subjects from 6 global collaborators. Sample metadata almost always included a de-identified subject ID, COVID-19 status, age in years and sex. HLA class I and class II types, where available, came from metadata supplied by the sample provider rather than from assay-based typing.

Broad study findings and their caveats: Clinical and demographic metadata were provided uncurated, with the amount varying by source and participant.

The CDR3 starts with the cysteine, ends with the phenylalanine, and has 16 residues. The CDR3 DNA has 48 bases and is translated from base 1. The germline V gene supplies CDR1 KGHDR and CDR2 SFDVKD. At the junction V is shortened by 1 base and J by 8 bases, with 19 bases in between. Participants in the prospective study were enrolled through a virtual design, were aged about 18 to 100 years, and lived in roughly 24 United States geographic areas. In the prospective study, cohorts were assigned on the basis of participant-reported clinical history obtained from a screening survey and a study questionnaire. ImmuneRACE Cohort 3 recovered participants were defined by two consecutive negative NP/OP PCR tests, healthcare professional clearance, or symptom resolution. Mobile phlebotomists in the prospective study collected whole blood, serum and a nasopharyngeal or oropharyngeal swab from every participant. Prospective study participants could optionally give additional blood draws and questionnaires over a roughly 2-month period. Before DNA extraction, prospective study blood samples were shipped either frozen or at room temperature.

The receptor comes from a woman under 30 who had recovered from COVID-19. Input material: PBMCs or T cells enriched from blood (not recorded which). This chain joins TRBV24-1 to TRBJ1-2, with TRBD1 perhaps the D gene, on 5 matching bases. Here the CDR3 is given as CATSDLLNRSPTGYTF. The sequenced DNA: TGTGCCACCAGTGATTTACTGAACAGGTCCCCAACGGGCTACACCTTC.